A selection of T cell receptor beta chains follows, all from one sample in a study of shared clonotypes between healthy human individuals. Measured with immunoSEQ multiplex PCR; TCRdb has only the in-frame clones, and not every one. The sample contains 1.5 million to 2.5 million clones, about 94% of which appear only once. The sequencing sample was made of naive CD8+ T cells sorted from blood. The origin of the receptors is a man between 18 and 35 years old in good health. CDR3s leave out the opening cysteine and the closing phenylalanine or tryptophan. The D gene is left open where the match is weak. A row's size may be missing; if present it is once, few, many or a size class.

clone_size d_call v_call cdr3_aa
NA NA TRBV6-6 ASSYSVGGEQY
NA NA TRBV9 ASSVAVTERYNEQF
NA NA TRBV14 ASSPTPGRTQY
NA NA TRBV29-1 SVVWQTSYEQY
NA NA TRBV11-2 ASSLNNSPLH
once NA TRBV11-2 ASSITGETAF
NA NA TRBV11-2 ASSLGRASSYEQY
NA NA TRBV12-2 ASRLAQEEGSDGPLNYGYT
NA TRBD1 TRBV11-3 ASSRRDRGWYLGELF
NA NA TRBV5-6 ASRAGGEVGSNQPQH
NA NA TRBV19 ASSIGQPYEQY
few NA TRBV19 ASSIAQGSYEQY
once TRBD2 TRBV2 ASSEAGLAGETQY
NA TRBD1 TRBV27 ASRPRWDRAGANVLT
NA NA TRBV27 ASSLSMAYGYT
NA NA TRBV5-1 ASSLSSGVPLF
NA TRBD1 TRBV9 ASSHNRDSHSTEAF
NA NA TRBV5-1 ASSLVLGDGRPSYEQY
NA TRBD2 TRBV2 ASSGILSGSSYNEQF
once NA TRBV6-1 ASNTPGSGGELF
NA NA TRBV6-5 ASSYGVADEQF
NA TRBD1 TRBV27 ASSLGTGLDEQY
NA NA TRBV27 ASSNLERGNEQF
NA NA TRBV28 ASSLNPGVYGYT
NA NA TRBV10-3 AISDIMTNTGELF
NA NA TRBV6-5 ASSYSKAAIQETQY
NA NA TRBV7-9 ASSSYRVDTEAF
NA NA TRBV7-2 ASSLLLGYEQY
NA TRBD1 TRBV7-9 ASSLGVSGGFNNEKLF
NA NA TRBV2 ASSLGGSLSNQPQH
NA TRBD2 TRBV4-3 ASSPSLAGGVDTQY
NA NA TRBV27 ASSLYSLRSPLH
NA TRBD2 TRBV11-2 ASSLAGGAYNEQF